This T cell receptor beta chain was retrieved from a study of radiotherapy plus CTLA-4 blockade in lung cancer. The CDR3 spans 16 residues. In this sample, this clone turned up a few times. Its antigen is still unknown. Repertoires were generated with immunoSEQ multiplex PCR, while TCRdb's copy carries only in-frame clones and drops some. This sample has some 73,000 clones, with over 70% found just once. Whole-study findings and limits: In blood, TCR clones derived from the tumor expanded after radiotherapy plus ipilimumab. It was early blood T cell clone dynamics, with interferon-beta, that reportedly best predicted response.

The V call is TRBV21-1, the J call TRBJ1-5; the DNA was not compared with TRBD1, the D call given in the table. TRBV21-1 is reported as a pseudogene. The receptor comes from a human donor with non-small cell lung cancer whose response to radiotherapy plus ipilimumab could not be evaluated. Some clones in this sample may be carry-over from other donors' samples. Material: peripheral blood, obtained from a patient treated with radiotherapy plus ipilimumab. In DNA, the CDR3 is TGTGCCAGCAGCCTATCGACAGGGGTGGGAAATCAGCCCCAGCATTTT. Translation: CASSLSTGVGNQPQHF.